This TCR beta chain was sequenced for a study of shared clonotypes between healthy human individuals. Sequencing used immunoSEQ multiplex PCR; TCRdb keeps in-frame clones, though not all of them. Among over a million clones listed, 97% to 99% were seen once. This CDR3 region has 15 residues. Germline V lookup: CDR1 SSHAT, CDR2 FNYEAQ (reference sequence). Points on this clone: A junction boundary mismatches the germline segment, possibly from a read error.

The sample consisted of naive CD4+ T cells sorted from blood. The subset was: CD45RA+ positively selected. This rearrangement joins TRBV7-7 to TRBJ2-7; D uncertain. The sequence derives from a man in his thirties or forties in good health. In DNA form, the CDR3 reads TGTGCTAGCAGCTTAGCTGTCTCACCCACTTCCGAGCAGTACTTC. Translated, it gives CASSLAVSPTSEQYF.